By share, the clone carrying this T cell receptor beta chain ranks as medium-sized. Time point given: cycle 4 day 1 (C4D1), after less than 7 weeks of nivolumab. With no exception, relapse followed autologous stem cell transplantation in all patients, and brentuximab vedotin exposure varied. The sample originates from a study of PD-1 blockade in classical Hodgkin lymphoma. The protocol was immunoSEQ multiplex PCR, while the TCRdb copy is restricted to in-frame clones and leaves out a portion. Here the sample spans more than 40,000 clones, roughly 78% being singletons. Trimming shortened V by 1 base and J by 10 bases, and 8 bases separated the two germline ends. Germline V gene lookup returns CDR1 SGHTA and CDR2 FQGNSA. The CDR3 loop spans 12 amino acids.

This clonotype was obtained from a human donor with classical Hodgkin lymphoma. This sequence joins TRBV7-2 and TRBJ1-3; no firm D call. The sequencing here drew on peripheral blood mononuclear cells (PBMCs), taken before the fourth cycle of nivolumab. CDR3 protein: CASSLVAGTIYF. In nucleotides, the CDR3 is TGTGCCAGCAGCTTAGTCGCGGGGACCATATATTTT.